These 13 T cell receptor beta chains originate from one sample sequenced in a study of identical twins. TCRdb recomputed calls from the 5' RACE reads with MiXCR, one row per CDR3 protein. The table includes 750,000 to 950,000 distinct CDR3 sequences, roughly an eighth detected once. These records were also assigned to another study, of yellow fever vaccine responses in identical twins.

Input material: PBMCs. Receptors were obtained from a woman aged 18 to 35 in good health.

The chain recombines TRBV12-3 or TRBV12-4 with TRBJ1-1; 7 positions match TRBD1. V lost 7 bases and J lost 4; bases outside the gene matches: 12. The CDR3 is 15 amino acids. The CDR3 DNA is TGTGCCAGCAAAGGGGGCGGGGGATTGAGCACTGAAGCTTTCTTT. Translated: CASKGGGGLSTEAFF.

In this sample, this clonotype turned up many times. CDR3: CASSLAVNTEAFF. CDR3 nucleotides: TGTGCCAGCAGTTTAGCGGTGAACACTGAAGCTTTCTTT. The chain has TRBV12-3 or TRBV12-4 and TRBJ1-1; D remains unclear. V lost 0 bases and J 0 bases, leaving 2 bases between the germline ends. The CDR3 sequence is 13 residues long.

This clonotype was observed a handful of times. The chain links TRBV5-1 to TRBJ2-5; the D gene is possibly TRBD1 (5 bases). The CDR3 has 15 amino acids. V was cut by 3 bases and J by 5 bases, with 17 bases left in between. In germline, CDR1 is SGHRS, CDR2 YFSETQ. Here the CDR3 reads CASSSGDRKGETQYF. Written as DNA, the CDR3 is TGCGCCAGCAGCTCCGGTGACAGAAAGGGGGAGACCCAGTACTTC.

This chain links TRBV3-1 with TRBJ2-2, with 8 bases matching TRBD2. This CDR3 region has 20 residues. Trimming took 3 bases from V and 0 from J; bases not matched to a gene: 15. CDR1 is LGHDT and CDR2 is YNNKEL in the germline V gene (reference sequence). Here the CDR3 DNA reads TGTGCCAGCAGCCACCGCCTAGGGCGCGGGGGGCCTGCGAACACCGGGGAGCTGTTTTTT. It translates to CASSHRLGRGGPANTGELFF.

The chain couples TRBV20-1 to TRBJ2-2, with a weak D call TRBD2 (7 bases). This CDR3 spans 15 amino acids. In germline, CDR1 is DFQATT, CDR2 SNEGSKA (reference sequence). Trimming stripped 4 bases from V and 5 bases from J, with 17 bases between. For the CDR3, the DNA is TGCAGTGCTACCACACGGAGGGGGGGTACCGGGGAGCTGTTTTTT. It specifies CSATTRRGGTGELFF.

The chain joins TRBV20-1 to TRBJ1-2; D gene ambiguous. The ends were cut back, 6 bases at V and 0 bases at J, with 17 bases in the middle. This CDR3 has 15 residues. Looked up from germline, CDR1 is DFQATT and CDR2 is SNEGSKA (reference sequence). The CDR3 here is CSAGKVFIANYGYTF. Written as DNA, the CDR3 is TGCAGTGCGGGGAAGGTTTTCATAGCTAACTATGGCTACACCTTC.

This clonotype was detected a few times. The chain's CDR3 is CASSFGRGTQYF. Here the CDR3 DNA reads TGTGCCAGCAGTTTTGGACGGGGGACCCAGTACTTC. This sequence joins TRBV12-3 or TRBV12-4 and TRBJ2-5; D may be TRBD2 (5 bases). This CDR3 is 12 amino acids long. V was cut by 3 bases and J by 7 bases, with 9 bases left in between.

This clonotype was detected only a few times. The chain is built from TRBV5-5 and TRBJ2-1, with unresolved D. V lost 0 bases and J 1 base, leaving 8 bases between the germline ends. The CDR3 extends over 15 amino acids. The V gene's germline CDR1 is SGHKS and CDR2 YYEKEE (reference sequence). CDR3 protein: CASSLEQLSYNEQFF. In DNA, the CDR3 is TGTGCCAGCAGCTTGGAACAGCTATCCTACAATGAGCAGTTCTTC.

The rearrangement uses TRBV5-1 and TRBJ2-7; tentative D call: TRBD1 (6 bases). Germline assignment: CDR1 SGHRS and CDR2 YFSETQ. The V end lost 0 bases, the J end lost 1 base, and 14 bases lay between the germline ends. This CDR3 is 16 amino acids long. CDR3 region: CASSLGGQVKSYEQYF. CDR3 nucleotide sequence: TGCGCCAGCAGCTTGGGGGGGCAGGTCAAATCCTACGAGCAGTACTTC.

A few counts support this clonotype. V usage is TRBV29-1 and J usage is TRBJ2-1, with TRBD2 matching 7 bases. This CDR3 is built from 16 residues. V lost 3 bases to trimming and J lost 7 bases; unmatched junction nucleotides: 15. CDR1 is SQVTM and CDR2 is ANQGSEA in the germline V gene. The CDR3 nucleotides are TGCAGCGTTGACGGCCTGCGGGAGCCTTTCGGGAATGAGCAGTTCTTC. Translation: CSVDGLREPFGNEQFF.

In its sample, this clonotype was seen many times. The V and J genes are TRBV7-2 and TRBJ1-2, with 8 bases aligning to TRBD1. Trimming took 5 bases from V and 9 from J; bases not matched to a gene: 8. Looked up from germline, CDR1 is SGHTA and CDR2 is FQGNSA. CDR3 length equals 13 residues. This CDR3 is CASSPDRGPRYTF. DNA of the CDR3: TGTGCCAGCAGCCCCGACAGGGGTCCGCGCTACACCTTC.

This chain links TRBV2 with TRBJ2-7; TRBD1 matches 9 bases. In germline, CDR1 is SNHLY, CDR2 FYNNEI. Germline trimming cut 6 bases from V and 1 base from J; bases unmatched to any gene: 7. CDR3 length equals 15 residues. In DNA, the CDR3 is TGTGCCAGCAGGGAAAACAGGGGGCCTTCCTACGAGCAGTACTTC. Protein sequence: CASRENRGPSYEQYF.

The chain has TRBV7-9 and TRBJ2-3; 9 bases map to TRBD2. V gave up 4 bases and J gave up 0 bases; unmatched junction bases: 5. CDR1 and CDR2 from the germline V gene are SEHNR and FQNEAQ (reference sequence). This CDR3 has 16 residues. The CDR3 DNA is TGTGCCAGCAGCTCGCTAGCGGGACTAAGCACAGATACGCAGTATTTT. This gives the protein CASSSLAGLSTDTQYF.